This T cell receptor (beta chain) was captured by sequencing in a study of cytomegalovirus exposure and HLA in healthy donors. General study results and limits: TCR beta V segments were, for the most part, productive about 87% or about 30% of the time in an earlier analysis.

On this clone itself: The antigen remains undetermined.

The PCR made use of 60 Vbeta and 13 Jbeta primers. Generated by immunoSEQ multiplex PCR, the TCRdb table keeps only in-frame clones and is missing some. Counted here are some 120,000 clones, around 80% occurring once; the ten biggest clones make up 3.4%. The CDR3 covers 13 residues. The germline V gene has CDR1 LGHNT and CDR2 FRNRAP. V was cut by 7 bases and J by 6 bases, with 13 bases left in between. The TCR sequence derives from a man younger than 40 in good health and CMV-seronegative. V usage is TRBV12-5 and J usage is TRBJ2-1, with D maybe TRBD2 (5 bases). Sample: PBMCs. The CDR3 spells CASASTGFNEQFF. Written as DNA, the CDR3 is TGTGCTAGTGCCTCGACGGGGTTCAATGAGCAGTTCTTC.